This T cell receptor beta chain was recorded in a study of cytomegalovirus exposure and HLA in healthy donors. Study-level points and caveats: Further analysis was carried out later, and it showed several of the most significant clusters appearing linked to common viral pathogens. Later work associated more than 15,000 TCR beta sequences with HLA alleles at 0.05 false discovery rate.

V was cut by 1 base and J by 14 bases, with 15 bases left in between. CDR1 and CDR2 from the germline V gene are SGHDT and YYEEEE. The CDR3 runs 12 residues. This clone was seen a few times. Its matching antigen is unknown. The study ran its PCR with 60 Vbeta and 13 Jbeta primers. Clones were read by immunoSEQ multiplex PCR, and TCRdb kept only the in-frame ones, dropping some. The table includes around 150,000 clones, about 74% detected once. The clonotype was recovered from a woman in her 40s in good health and CMV-seronegative. The V gene is TRBV5-6, the J gene TRBJ1-2; D unclear. The sequenced sample consisted of PBMCs. The CDR3 sequence is CASSLRSPLRTF. In nucleotides, the CDR3 is TGTGCCAGCAGCTTGCGCTCACCTCTGAGGACCTTC. Supplemented by reference TRBV5-6 and TRBJ1-2, the full variable domain reads DAGVTQSPTHLIKTRGQQVTLRCSPKSGHDTVSWYQQALGQGPQFIFQYYEEEERQRGNFPDRFSGHQFPNYSSELNVNALLLGDSALYLCASSLRSPLRTFGSGTRLTVV.